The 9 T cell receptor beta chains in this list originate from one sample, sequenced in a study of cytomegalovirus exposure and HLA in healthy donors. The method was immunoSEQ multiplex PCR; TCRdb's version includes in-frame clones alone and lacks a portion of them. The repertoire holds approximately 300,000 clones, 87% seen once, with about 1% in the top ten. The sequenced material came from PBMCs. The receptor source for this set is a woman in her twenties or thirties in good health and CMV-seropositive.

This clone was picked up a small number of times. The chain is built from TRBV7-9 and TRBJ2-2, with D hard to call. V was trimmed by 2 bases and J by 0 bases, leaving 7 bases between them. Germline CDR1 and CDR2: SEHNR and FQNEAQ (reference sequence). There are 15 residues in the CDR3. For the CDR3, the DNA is TGTGCCAGCAGCTTACATCAGACGAACACCGGGGAGCTGTTTTTT. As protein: CASSLHQTNTGELFF.

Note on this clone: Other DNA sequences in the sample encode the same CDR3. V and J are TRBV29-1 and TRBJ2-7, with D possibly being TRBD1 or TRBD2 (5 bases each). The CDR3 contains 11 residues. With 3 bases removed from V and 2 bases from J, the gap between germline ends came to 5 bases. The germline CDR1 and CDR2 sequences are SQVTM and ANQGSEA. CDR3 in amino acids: CSVEGAYEQYF. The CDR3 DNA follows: TGCAGCGTTGAGGGGGCCTACGAGCAGTACTTC.

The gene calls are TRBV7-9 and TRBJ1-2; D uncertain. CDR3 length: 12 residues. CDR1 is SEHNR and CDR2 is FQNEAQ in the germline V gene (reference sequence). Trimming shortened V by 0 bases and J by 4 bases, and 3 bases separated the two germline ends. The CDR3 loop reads CASSLAVYGYTF. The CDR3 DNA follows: TGTGCCAGCAGCTTAGCGGTCTATGGCTACACCTTC. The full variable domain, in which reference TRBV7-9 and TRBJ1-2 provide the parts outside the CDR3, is DTGVSQNPRHKITKRGQNVTFRCDPISEHNRLYWYRQTLGQGPEFLTYFQNEAQLEKSRLLSDRFSAERPKGSFSTLEIQRTEQGDSAMYLCASSLAVYGYTFGSGTRLTVV.

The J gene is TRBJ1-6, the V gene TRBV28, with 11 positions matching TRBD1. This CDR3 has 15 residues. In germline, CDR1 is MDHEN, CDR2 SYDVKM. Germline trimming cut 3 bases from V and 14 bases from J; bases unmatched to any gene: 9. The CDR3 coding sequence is TGTGCCAGCAGTTTTATTGGACAGGGGGCAAACTCCCTCCACTTT. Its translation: CASSFIGQGANSLHF.

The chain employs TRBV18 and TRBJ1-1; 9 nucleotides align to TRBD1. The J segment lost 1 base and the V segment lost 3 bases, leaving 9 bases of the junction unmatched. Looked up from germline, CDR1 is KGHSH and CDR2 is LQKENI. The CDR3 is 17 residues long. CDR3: CASSPGQGFGENTEAFF. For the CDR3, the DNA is TGTGCCAGCTCACCGGGACAGGGATTCGGGGAGAACACTGAAGCTTTCTTT.

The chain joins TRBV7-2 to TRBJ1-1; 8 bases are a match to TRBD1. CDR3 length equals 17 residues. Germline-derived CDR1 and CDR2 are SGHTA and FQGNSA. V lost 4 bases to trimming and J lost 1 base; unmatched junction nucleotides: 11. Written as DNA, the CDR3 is TGTGCCAGCAGCTCCCGGACAGGGCTCGCCCCGAACACTGAAGCTTTCTTT. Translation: CASSSRTGLAPNTEAFF.

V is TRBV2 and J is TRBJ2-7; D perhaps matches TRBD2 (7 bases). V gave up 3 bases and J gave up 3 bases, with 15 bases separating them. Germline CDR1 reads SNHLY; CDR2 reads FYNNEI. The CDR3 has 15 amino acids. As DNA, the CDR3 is TGTGCCAGCAGTGAGAAAGGGGGGGTTATCTACGAGCAGTACTTC. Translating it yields CASSEKGGVIYEQYF.

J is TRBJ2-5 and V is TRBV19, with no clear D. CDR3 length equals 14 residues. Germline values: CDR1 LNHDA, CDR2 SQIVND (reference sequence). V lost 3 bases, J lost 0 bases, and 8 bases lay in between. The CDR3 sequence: CASSMWIYQETQYF. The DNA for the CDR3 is TGTGCCAGTAGTATGTGGATTTACCAAGAGACCCAGTACTTC.

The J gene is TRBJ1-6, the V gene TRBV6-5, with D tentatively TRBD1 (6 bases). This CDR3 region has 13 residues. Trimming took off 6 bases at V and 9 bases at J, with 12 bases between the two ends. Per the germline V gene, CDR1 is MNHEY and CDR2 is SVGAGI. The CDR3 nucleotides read TGTGCCAGCAGGAACACAGGGACTTCACCCCTCCACTTT. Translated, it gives CASRNTGTSPLHF.